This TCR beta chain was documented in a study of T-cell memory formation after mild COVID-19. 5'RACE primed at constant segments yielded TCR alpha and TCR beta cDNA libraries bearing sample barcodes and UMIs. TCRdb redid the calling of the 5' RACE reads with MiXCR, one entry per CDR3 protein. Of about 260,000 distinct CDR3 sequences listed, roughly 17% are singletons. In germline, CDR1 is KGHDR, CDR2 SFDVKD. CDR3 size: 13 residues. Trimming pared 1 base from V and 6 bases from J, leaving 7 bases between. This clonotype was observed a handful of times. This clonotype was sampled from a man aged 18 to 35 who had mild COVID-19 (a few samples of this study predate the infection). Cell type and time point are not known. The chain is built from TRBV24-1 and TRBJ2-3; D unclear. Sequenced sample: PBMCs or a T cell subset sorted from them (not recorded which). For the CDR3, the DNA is TGTGCCACCAGTGATTTCGTAACGGATACGCAGTATTTT. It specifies CATSDFVTDTQYF.